The TCR beta chain under discussion was sequenced for a study of vaccination effects on CD4 cells after COVID-19. Libraries were prepared by immunoSEQ multiplex PCR; TCRdb keeps only in-frame clonotypes and omits some of them. The table has about 43,000 clones, roughly 79% seen once. On this clone: Its antigen remains unknown.

General study points: Infection-derived and vaccine-derived clones contracted markedly late after vaccination. In the study, convalescent patients were few, and early post-infection timepoints were absent.

With the ViraFEST assay, the study expanded antigen-specific CD4+ T cells using viral peptide pools, then sequenced them. The culture ran for approximately nine days before CD4+ T cells were isolated. None of the vaccinated had previously contracted SARS-CoV-2, and their nucleocapsid antibodies tested negative. A density of approximately 2 million PBMC per well was used; these cells were cultured with about 10 IU/ml IL-2 and around 10 ug/ml peptides. Germline assignment: CDR1 SGHRS and CDR2 YFSETQ. The CDR3 is 16 amino acids. After removal of 3 bases from V and 0 bases from J, the junction contained 5 bases not matched to a gene.

The sequencing used CD4+ T cells from PBMCs cultured with SARS-CoV-2 spike peptides, collected before COVID-19 vaccination. The chain employs TRBV5-1 and TRBJ2-1; 8 bases are a match to TRBD2. This clonotype was obtained from a human donor who received a COVID-19 vaccine. The CDR3 spells CASSSGGASSYNEQFF. The CDR3, as DNA: TGCGCCAGCAGCTCCGGGGGGGCGAGCTCCTACAATGAGCAGTTCTTC.